This T cell receptor beta chain was captured by sequencing in a study of T cell responses to AZD1222 COVID-19 vaccine. The CDR3 length is 14 residues. Germline V gives CDR1 SGDLS, CDR2 YYNGEE. Trimming shortened V by 3 bases and J by 4 bases, and 14 bases separated the two germline ends. Some clones are missing from TCRdb's copy, which holds only in-frame ones; the method was immunoSEQ multiplex PCR. The sample lists 110,000 or so clones, 75% to 90% occurring once. Study results and limitations: Epitopes outside B.1.351 and B.1.1.7 mutated regions reportedly drew nearly half of spike TCRs.

A word on this clone: Its antigen remains unknown.

The chain joins TRBV9 to TRBJ2-7; D is unclear. This TCR derives from an adult who received the AZD1222 COVID-19 vaccine. The sample in question was peripheral blood, obtained 28 days after the second AZD1222 dose. This CDR3 is CASSESSYGYEQYF. CDR3 DNA sequence: TGTGCCAGCAGCGAGAGCTCATACGGTTACGAGCAGTACTTC.